A single sample is the source of the 22 T cell receptor beta chains below, sequenced in a study of CD8 T cells in ankylosing spondylitis. MiXCR, applied by TCRdb to the 5' RACE reads, yields one record per CDR3 protein. The sample includes around 300,000 distinct CDR3 sequences, more than 20% of them seen just once. Specimen: blood, either unsorted or a sorted T cell fraction (not recorded which). Receptors originate from a female donor with ankylosing spondylitis or in good health (not recorded which).

This clonotype was detected only a few times. The gene calls are TRBV20-1 and TRBJ2-1; D remains ambiguous. Germline V gene sequence: CDR1 DFQATT, CDR2 SNEGSKA (reference sequence). V gave up 3 bases and J gave up 5 bases, with 11 bases separating them. The length of the CDR3 is 13 residues. The CDR3 DNA is TGCAGTGCTAGTGGCCGGGTTAACAATGAGCAGTTCTTC. Amino acids: CSASGRVNNEQFF.

V gene TRBV29-1 combines with J gene TRBJ1-1, with D uncertain. CDR1 is SQVTM and CDR2 is ANQGSEA in the germline V gene. CDR3 length: 12 residues. V lost 5 bases and J lost 0, with 7 bases in between. The CDR3 bases are TGCAGCGTTAAACAGATGAACACTGAAGCTTTCTTT. This encodes CSVKQMNTEAFF.

The V call is TRBV4-3, the J call TRBJ1-2, with 7 nucleotides matching TRBD1. The V gene's germline CDR1 is LGHNA and CDR2 YSLEER. After removal of 5 bases from V and 3 bases from J, the junction contained 6 bases not matched to a gene. This CDR3 spans 14 amino acids. In DNA form, the CDR3 reads TGCGCCAGCAGCAAACAGGGGAGGGACTATGGCTACACCTTC. Protein product: CASSKQGRDYGYTF.

V usage is TRBV5-1 and J usage is TRBJ2-1; D uncertain. Per germline, CDR1 SGHRS and CDR2 YFSETQ. The V gene lost 5 bases and the J gene lost 3 bases, with 3 bases spanning the gap. This CDR3 contains 11 residues. The CDR3 loop reads CASRVYNEQFF. The CDR3 DNA follows: TGCGCCAGCAGAGTCTACAATGAGCAGTTCTTC.

This chain links TRBV25-1 with TRBJ1-1, with D hard to call. With 7 bases removed from V and 5 bases from J, the gap between germline ends came to 14 bases. The CDR3 runs 13 residues. CDR1 is MGHDK, CDR2 SYGVNS, per germline. The CDR3 DNA sequence: TGTGCCAGCATGGGGTATCGCTATACTGAAGCTTTCTTT. Translating it yields CASMGYRYTEAFF.

This chain uses TRBV5-6 with TRBJ2-3, with D possibly being TRBD2 (7 bases). Trimming took off 0 bases at V and 1 base at J, with 24 bases between the two ends. Germline loops: CDR1 SGHDT, CDR2 YYEEEE. CDR3 length equals 20 residues. For the CDR3, the DNA is TGTGCCAGCAGCTTGGAGTTCCGGCAGGGAGGGGGTAAGGGCACAGATACGCAGTATTTT. Amino acid sequence: CASSLEFRQGGGKGTDTQYF.

The V call is TRBV6-5, the J call TRBJ2-3; D not resolved. V dropped 0 bases and J dropped 6 bases, with 10 bases sitting between them. CDR3 length: 14 amino acids. Germline V CDR1 and CDR2: MNHEY, SVGAGI. CDR3 nucleotide sequence: TGTGCCAGCAGTTACTCACCTGGGCGGGATACGCAGTATTTT. It is translated as CASSYSPGRDTQYF.

The chain has TRBV7-8 and TRBJ2-7; D might be TRBD1 or TRBD2, each matching 6 bases. Trimming removed 5 bases at V and 4 bases at J, with 15 bases between. The length of the CDR3 is 14 residues. Per the germline V gene, CDR1 is SGHVS and CDR2 is FQNEAQ. The CDR3 here is CASSPSGAGYEQYF. Here the CDR3 DNA reads TGTGCCAGCAGCCCCTCGGGGGCAGGATACGAGCAGTACTTC. The full variable domain, with the rest looked up from reference TRBV7-8 and TRBJ2-7, is GAGVSQSPRYKVAKRGQDVALRCDPISGHVSLFWYQQALGQGPEFLTYFQNEAQLDKSGLPSDRFFAERPEGSVSTLKIQRTQQEDSAVYLCASSPSGAGYEQYFGPGTRLTVT.

This clonotype was observed a few times. The V gene is TRBV24-1, the J gene TRBJ2-1; no firm D call. V lost 12 bases and J lost 2, with 13 bases in between. The length of the CDR3 is 13 residues. Germline loops: CDR1 KGHDR, CDR2 SFDVKD. This CDR3 reads CASAPAAYNEQFF. Here the CDR3 DNA reads TGTGCCTCTGCACCCGCCGCCTACAATGAGCAGTTCTTC.

The rearrangement uses TRBV4-2 and TRBJ2-1; 9 positions match TRBD2. V dropped 6 bases and J dropped 0; count of bases not matched to a gene: 6. CDR3 length equals 16 residues. Germline V gene lookup returns CDR1 LGHNA and CDR2 YNFKEQ. The CDR3 bases are TGTGCCAGCAGTGTAGCGGGAGCCTCCTCCTACAATGAGCAGTTCTTC. It codes for CASSVAGASSYNEQFF.

The chain has TRBV15 and TRBJ1-5; D unresolved. Germline-derived CDR1 and CDR2 are LNHNV and YYDKDF (reference sequence). The CDR3 consists of 15 residues. The V end lost 0 bases, the J end lost 1 base, and 7 bases lay between the germline ends. The CDR3 nucleotides are TGTGCCACCAGCAGAGATCGGCGCAGCAATCAGCCCCAGCATTTT. As protein: CATSRDRRSNQPQHF.

This chain links TRBV5-1 with TRBJ2-7, with 9 bases aligning to TRBD2. The CDR3 covers 15 residues. V shed 4 bases, J shed 6 bases, and the junction held 11 bases outside the gene matches. CDR1 and CDR2 (germline): SGHRS, YFSETQ. This CDR3 is CASSVTSGLAVEQYF. The CDR3 nucleotides are TGCGCCAGCAGCGTGACTAGCGGCCTGGCGGTCGAGCAGTACTTC.

The CDR3 DNA is TGTGCCAGCAGTCGACAGGGGGAGGACGGGGAGCTGTTTTTT. Residues: CASSRQGEDGELFF. This chain links TRBV6-1 with TRBJ2-2, with TRBD1 matching 9 bases. V shed 5 bases and J 7 bases; nucleotides not matched to a gene: 5. The CDR3 loop spans 14 amino acids. Germline CDR1 is MNHNS and CDR2 is SASEGT.

V is TRBV7-2 and J is TRBJ1-3; tentative D call: TRBD1 (5 bases). Germline CDR1 is SGHTA and CDR2 is FQGNSA. The CDR3 runs to 17 residues. V dropped 5 bases and J dropped 0 bases, with 17 bases sitting between them. This CDR3 reads CASSGTATGNSGNTIYF. Here the CDR3 DNA reads TGTGCCAGCAGCGGCACAGCCACAGGCAACTCTGGAAACACCATATATTTT.

This clonotype was seen a few times. This sequence joins TRBV6-2 or TRBV6-3 and TRBJ2-7; D unclear. Trimming left V 4 bases short and J 3 bases short, with 7 bases between. Germline CDR1 MNHEY, CDR2 SVGEGT. This CDR3 is built from 12 residues. The CDR3 loop reads CASSSGYYEQYF. The CDR3 DNA reads as TGTGCCAGCAGTTCCGGCTACTACGAGCAGTACTTC.

Only a few counts were recorded for this clonotype. The chain couples TRBV20-1 to TRBJ1-3; a possible D gene is TRBD1 (5 bases). V dropped 5 bases and J dropped 0 bases, with 11 bases sitting between them. This CDR3 has 14 amino acids. Germline loops: CDR1 DFQATT, CDR2 SNEGSKA (reference sequence). The CDR3 DNA reads TGCAGTGCTGGGGGAGCGGGCTCTGGAAACACCATATATTTT. Translation: CSAGGAGSGNTIYF.

This rearrangement joins TRBV18 to TRBJ2-7; D is undetermined. CDR3 length: 14 amino acids. Trimming stripped 2 bases from V and 2 bases from J, with 10 bases between. CDR1 is KGHSH, CDR2 LQKENI, per germline. CDR3 DNA: TGTGCCAGCTCACCAGGGCAGACCGCCTACGAGCAGTACTTC. Translated: CASSPGQTAYEQYF.

This clonotype has ten or more counts. The chain combines TRBV29-1 with TRBJ1-1; D possibly corresponds to TRBD1 (5 bases). The CDR3 covers 12 residues. In germline, CDR1 is SQVTM, CDR2 ANQGSEA. Trimming shortened V by 7 bases and J by 5 bases, and 14 bases separated the two germline ends. The CDR3 bases are TGCAGCGCTCTTAGGGGTAGAACTGAAGCTTTCTTT. Protein: CSALRGRTEAFF.

The rearrangement uses TRBV7-2 and TRBJ2-7, with D unresolved. This CDR3 is built from 15 residues. The germline V gene encodes CDR1 SGHTA and CDR2 FQGNSA. Trimming took off 5 bases at V and 0 bases at J, with 14 bases between the two ends. Written as DNA, the CDR3 is TGTGCCAGCAGCGCCAGGACCGATTTCTCCTACGAGCAGTACTTC. This translates into CASSARTDFSYEQYF.

This clonotype has only a few counts. V and J are TRBV3-1 and TRBJ2-3; 7 bases are shared with TRBD1. The CDR3 has 16 amino acids. Looked up from germline, CDR1 is LGHDT and CDR2 is YNNKEL (reference sequence). The ends lost 4 bases at V and 2 bases at J; junction bases unmatched: 9. In nucleotides, the CDR3 is TGTGCCAGCAGCCTTAGAGGGGGCGGAACCACAGATACGCAGTATTTT. It encodes CASSLRGGGTTDTQYF.

V gene TRBV7-2 combines with J gene TRBJ1-2, with 8 bases lining up with TRBD1. V shed 5 bases, J shed 3 bases, and the junction held 2 bases outside the gene matches. CDR1 SGHTA and CDR2 FQGNSA come from the germline V gene. The length of the CDR3 is 13 residues. The CDR3, as DNA: TGTGCCAGCAGCCGGGACAGGTACTATGGCTACACCTTC. Its protein is CASSRDRYYGYTF. Filled out from reference TRBV7-2 and TRBJ1-2, the complete variable domain reads GAGVSQSPSNKVTEKGKDVELRCDPISGHTALYWYRQSLGQGLEFLIYFQGNSAPDKSGLPSDRFSAERTGGSVSTLTIQRTQQEDSAVYLCASSRDRYYGYTFGSGTRLTVV.

This clonotype was observed a few times. The chain joins TRBV4-2 to TRBJ2-1; unclear D gene. The CDR3 has 15 amino acids. Trimming stripped 0 bases from V and 0 bases from J, with 6 bases between. Germline loops: CDR1 LGHNA, CDR2 YNFKEQ. The CDR3 sequence is CASSQDRSSYNEQFF. The CDR3 DNA is TGTGCCAGCAGCCAAGACCGATCCTCCTACAATGAGCAGTTCTTC.